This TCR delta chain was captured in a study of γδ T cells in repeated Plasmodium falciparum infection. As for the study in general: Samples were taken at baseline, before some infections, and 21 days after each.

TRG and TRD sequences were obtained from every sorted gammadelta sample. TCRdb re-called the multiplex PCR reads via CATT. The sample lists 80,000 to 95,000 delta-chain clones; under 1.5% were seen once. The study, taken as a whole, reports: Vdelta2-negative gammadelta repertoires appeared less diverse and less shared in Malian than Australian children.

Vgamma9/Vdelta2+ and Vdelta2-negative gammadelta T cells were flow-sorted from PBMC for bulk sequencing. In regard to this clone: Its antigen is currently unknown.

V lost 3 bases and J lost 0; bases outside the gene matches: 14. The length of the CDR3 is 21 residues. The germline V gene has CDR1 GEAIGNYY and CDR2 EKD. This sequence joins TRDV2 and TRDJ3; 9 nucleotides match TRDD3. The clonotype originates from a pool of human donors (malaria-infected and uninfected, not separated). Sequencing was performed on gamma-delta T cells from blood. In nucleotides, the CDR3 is TGTGCCTGTGACCTCATGCCGACTGGGGGACCTGGCTCCTGGGACACCCGACAGATGTTTTTC. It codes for CACDLMPTGGPGSWDTRQMFF.